Listed below are T cell receptor beta chains from one sample, sequenced in a study of cytomegalovirus exposure and HLA in healthy donors. TCRdb's table, derived via immunoSEQ multiplex PCR, lists solely in-frame clones and lacks some. The repertoire table contains 130,000 or so clones. Specimen: PBMCs. The receptors here all came from a woman aged 55-70 years in good health and CMV-seronegative. Both conserved end residues are part of each CDR3. D genes are given only for firm matches.

j_call	v_call	d_call	cdr3_aa	cdr3_nt
TRBJ2-2	TRBV6-1	TRBD2	CASSEEVGLAGESGELFF	TGTGCCAGCAGTGAAGAGGTGGGACTAGCGGGAGAATCCGGGGAGCTGTTTTTT
TRBJ1-1	TRBV18	TRBD1	CASSEGQVNTEAFF	TGTGCCAGCTCCGAGGGACAGGTGAACACTGAAGCTTTCTTT
TRBJ2-7	TRBV9	TRBD1	CASSETGGASYEQYF	TGTGCCAGCAGTGAGACAGGGGGCGCGTCCTACGAGCAGTACTTC
TRBJ2-7	TRBV7-2	TRBD1	CASSSQGASWNEQYF	TGTGCCAGCAGCTCCCAGGGGGCATCATGGAACGAGCAGTACTTC
TRBJ2-1	TRBV7-9	NA	CASSLGAGSSYNEQFF	TGTGCCAGCAGCTTAGGGGCGGGGAGCTCCTACAATGAGCAGTTCTTC
TRBJ2-3	TRBV11-2	NA	CASSLRSTDTQYF	TGTGCCAGCAGCTTACGTAGCACAGATACGCAGTATTTT
TRBJ1-1	TRBV7-9	NA	CASSPESGGTLEAFF	TGTGCCAGCAGCCCCGAATCCGGGGGAACTTTAGAAGCTTTCTTT
TRBJ1-2	TRBV7-2	TRBD1	CASRGQHELNYGYTF	TGTGCCAGCAGGGGACAGCATGAACTAAACTATGGCTACACCTTC
TRBJ1-5	TRBV6-1	NA	CASSPPGPQHF	TGTGCCAGCAGTCCCCCCGGGCCCCAGCATTTT
TRBJ1-1	TRBV7-9	NA	CASSFLGGNTEAFF	TGTGCCAGCAGCTTTCTGGGGGGGAACACTGAAGCTTTCTTT
TRBJ1-1	TRBV5-1	TRBD1	CASSWGQSGMNTEAFF	TGCGCCAGCAGCTGGGGACAGTCGGGCATGAACACTGAAGCTTTCTTT
TRBJ2-7	TRBV28	NA	CASSLWEGRHISYEQYF	TGTGCCAGCAGTTTATGGGAGGGACGGCACATTTCCTACGAGCAGTACTTC
TRBJ1-2	TRBV25-1	TRBD1	CASSKGQGTYYGYTF	TGTGCCAGCAGTAAAGGACAGGGGACTTACTATGGCTACACCTTC
TRBJ1-6	TRBV28	NA	CASRPPIEPPLHF	TGTGCCAGCAGGCCTCCCATTGAGCCACCCCTCCACTTT
TRBJ1-2	TRBV28	NA	CASSRQDYGYTF	TGTGCCAGCAGCCGACAGGATTATGGCTACACCTTC
TRBJ2-4	TRBV29-1	NA	CSVPHWSTLKNIQYF	TGCAGCGTTCCACACTGGAGTACGCTCAAAAACATTCAGTACTTC
TRBJ1-3	TRBV6-1	NA	CASRTGIFSGNTIYF	TGTGCCAGCAGAACAGGGATCTTCTCTGGAAACACCATATATTTT
TRBJ2-3	TRBV11-3	TRBD2	CASSLGRRLAGVKTDTQYF	TGTGCCAGCAGCTTAGGCCGTCGACTAGCGGGAGTAAAAACAGATACGCAGTATTTT
TRBJ2-1	TRBV9	NA	CASSVGLNNNEQFF	TGTGCCAGCAGCGTAGGTCTTAACAACAATGAGCAGTTCTTC
TRBJ2-1	TRBV28	TRBD2	CASSLGGLAGAYNEQFF	TGTGCCAGCAGTTTAGGGGGACTAGCGGGAGCCTACAATGAGCAGTTCTTC
TRBJ1-4	TRBV5-1	TRBD1	CASSLAGQQNEKLFF	TGCGCCAGCAGCTTGGCGGGACAGCAGAATGAAAAACTGTTTTTT
TRBJ1-2	TRBV2	NA	CASRSGTGPYGYTF	TGTGCCAGCAGATCCGGGACTGGCCCTTATGGCTACACCTTC
TRBJ2-7	TRBV2	TRBD1	CASMTGQGRYEQYF	TGTGCCAGCATGACCGGACAGGGACGATACGAGCAGTACTTC
TRBJ1-3	TRBV7-8	TRBD1	CASSFYRQTGVGNTIYF	TGTGCCAGCAGCTTCTACCGTCAGACAGGGGTTGGAAACACCATATATTTT
TRBJ1-1	TRBV2	NA	CASRGQIEAFF	TGTGCCAGCAGGGGGCAGATTGAAGCTTTCTTT
TRBJ2-2	TRBV19	TRBD1	CATIKQGGSNTGELFF	TGTGCCACTATCAAACAGGGGGGCTCGAACACCGGGGAGCTGTTTTTT
TRBJ2-3	TRBV2	TRBD2	CASRSGGRGDTQYF	TGTGCCAGCAGATCGGGAGGCCGGGGAGATACGCAGTATTTT
TRBJ1-1	TRBV29-1	TRBD1	CSVARGGQSGTEAFF	TGCAGCGTAGCCCGAGGGGGCCAAAGTGGCACTGAAGCTTTCTTT